These T cell receptor beta chains were read from a single sample in a study of T cells in Graves' hyperthyroidism and ophthalmopathy. One entry per CDR3 protein, called by TCRdb with MiXCR from the multiplex PCR reads. Among about 840,000 distinct CDR3 sequences listed, 38% were seen once. Sequencing was performed on blood. The receptors were gathered from a man aged 18-30 years with Graves' hyperthyroidism. Both conserved end residues are part of each CDR3. D genes are given only for firm matches. Size tells how often a clone was seen (once, few, many) or the class of an expanded clone, and some rows leave it out.

cdr3_nt: TGCGCCAGCAGCCAAGTGCTTGATAACTACGAGCAGTACTTC
cdr3_aa: CASSQVLDNYEQYF
j_call: TRBJ2-7
clone_size: -
d_call: -
v_call: TRBV4-1

cdr3_nt: TGTGCCAGCAGCTTAGCTTACAGGGGGCACGAGCAGTACTTC
cdr3_aa: CASSLAYRGHEQYF
j_call: TRBJ2-7
clone_size: -
d_call: TRBD1
v_call: TRBV7-8

cdr3_nt: TGCAGTGCCCCCCGGGGTCAGAACCAGCATTTT
cdr3_aa: CSAPRGQNQHF
j_call: TRBJ1-5
clone_size: -
d_call: -
v_call: TRBV20-1

cdr3_nt: TGTGCCAGTTCTGCTAGCGGGAGGGTTGAGACCCAGTACTTC
cdr3_aa: CASSASGRVETQYF
j_call: TRBJ2-5
clone_size: -
d_call: TRBD2
v_call: TRBV19

cdr3_nt: TGCGCCAGCAGCGTGGGGGACGGGACCCAGTACTTC
cdr3_aa: CASSVGDGTQYF
j_call: TRBJ2-5
clone_size: few
d_call: -
v_call: TRBV5-1

cdr3_nt: TGCGCCAGCAGCCAATGGGGGGGAGGGCCCGGGGAGCTGTTTTTT
cdr3_aa: CASSQWGGGPGELFF
j_call: TRBJ2-2
clone_size: -
d_call: TRBD2
v_call: TRBV4-3

cdr3_nt: TGTGCCAGTAGTGCGGGGACAGGGACCTATAATTCACCCCTCCACTTT
cdr3_aa: CASSAGTGTYNSPLHF
j_call: TRBJ1-6
clone_size: many
d_call: TRBD1
v_call: TRBV19

cdr3_nt: TGTGCCAGCAGCTCCTACAGGGTCAGGAGCAATCAGCCCCAGCATTTT
cdr3_aa: CASSSYRVRSNQPQHF
j_call: TRBJ1-5
clone_size: many
d_call: -
v_call: TRBV7-8

cdr3_nt: TGTGCCAGCAGTGAAGACGACGGACAGATTGGAAACACCATATATTTT
cdr3_aa: CASSEDDGQIGNTIYF
j_call: TRBJ1-3
clone_size: many
d_call: -
v_call: TRBV2

cdr3_nt: TGTGCCAGCACCATCATGGGGGTCGAGCAGTACTTC
cdr3_aa: CASTIMGVEQYF
j_call: TRBJ2-7
clone_size: few
d_call: -
v_call: TRBV6-1

cdr3_nt: TGTGCCAGCAGCCAGATGGGGGAGTCTCAGCCCCAGCATTTT
cdr3_aa: CASSQMGESQPQHF
j_call: TRBJ1-5
clone_size: many
d_call: -
v_call: TRBV12-3/TRBV12-4

cdr3_nt: TGTGCCAGCAGTTTCAATAGTGGCAATCAGCCCCAGCATTTT
cdr3_aa: CASSFNSGNQPQHF
j_call: TRBJ1-5
clone_size: -
d_call: -
v_call: TRBV12-3/TRBV12-4

cdr3_nt: TGTGCCAGCAGCTTGTCGGGAGTAGGGGATCAGCCCCAGCATTTT
cdr3_aa: CASSLSGVGDQPQHF
j_call: TRBJ1-5
clone_size: -
d_call: -
v_call: TRBV28

cdr3_nt: TGTGCCAGCAGTGAAGAGGTAAACACTGAAGCTTTCTTT
cdr3_aa: CASSEEVNTEAFF
j_call: TRBJ1-1
clone_size: many
d_call: -
v_call: TRBV2

cdr3_nt: TGTGCCAGCGGAGCCCGTCACTCTGGGGCCAACGTCCTGACTTTC
cdr3_aa: CASGARHSGANVLTF
j_call: TRBJ2-6
clone_size: few
d_call: -
v_call: TRBV5-4

cdr3_nt: TGTGCCAGCAGTCAGGGTGAGGGCTCTGGAAACACCATATATTTT
cdr3_aa: CASSQGEGSGNTIYF
j_call: TRBJ1-3
clone_size: few
d_call: -
v_call: TRBV9

cdr3_nt: TGTGCCAGCAGTTATGAGGAGAGAGGAAACACCATATATTTT
cdr3_aa: CASSYEERGNTIYF
j_call: TRBJ1-3
clone_size: few
d_call: -
v_call: TRBV6-5

cdr3_nt: TGTGCCAGCAGTAGGACTAACTATGGCTACACCTTC
cdr3_aa: CASSRTNYGYTF
j_call: TRBJ1-2
clone_size: few
d_call: -
v_call: TRBV6-5

cdr3_nt: TGTGCTAGCATCACGGAGACCCAGTACTTC
cdr3_aa: CASITETQYF
j_call: TRBJ2-5
clone_size: -
d_call: -
v_call: TRBV11-1

cdr3_nt: TGTGCCAGCAGCCCGACAGGGGGAGGGAACACTGAAGCTTTCTTT
cdr3_aa: CASSPTGGGNTEAFF
j_call: TRBJ1-1
clone_size: -
d_call: TRBD1
v_call: TRBV5-6

cdr3_nt: TGCAGCGTTGGCCATGCAGGGGTAGTCTATGGCTACACCTTC
cdr3_aa: CSVGHAGVVYGYTF
j_call: TRBJ1-2
clone_size: -
d_call: -
v_call: TRBV29-1

cdr3_nt: TGTGCCAGCAGCGTAGGAGGGAATACCTATGGCTACACCTTC
cdr3_aa: CASSVGGNTYGYTF
j_call: TRBJ1-2
clone_size: many
d_call: -
v_call: TRBV9

cdr3_nt: TGTGCCAGCAGTTTCAGGGACGCGGGAAAAACGGAAGCTTTCTTT
cdr3_aa: CASSFRDAGKTEAFF
j_call: TRBJ1-1
clone_size: -
d_call: -
v_call: TRBV28

cdr3_nt: TGTGCCATCAGTAGCCTTGGTGCCAGGTTACAAGAGACCCAGTACTTC
cdr3_aa: CAISSLGARLQETQYF
j_call: TRBJ2-5
clone_size: many
d_call: -
v_call: TRBV10-3

cdr3_nt: TGTGCCAGCAGTGTGTCTGGAACTGAAGCTTTCTTT
cdr3_aa: CASSVSGTEAFF
j_call: TRBJ1-1
clone_size: many
d_call: -
v_call: TRBV2

cdr3_nt: TGCAGTGCTCCGACACCGAACACCGGGGAGCTGTTTTTT
cdr3_aa: CSAPTPNTGELFF
j_call: TRBJ2-2
clone_size: few
d_call: -
v_call: TRBV20-1

cdr3_nt: TGTGCCATCAGTGAAGGACAGGTTGGCGAGCAGTACTTC
cdr3_aa: CAISEGQVGEQYF
j_call: TRBJ2-7
clone_size: -
d_call: TRBD1
v_call: TRBV10-3

cdr3_nt: TGTGCCAGCAGCCCTCCAGGGGATGGCTACACCTTC
cdr3_aa: CASSPPGDGYTF
j_call: TRBJ1-2
clone_size: many
d_call: -
v_call: TRBV7-9

cdr3_nt: TGTGCCAGCAGTTTCCCCAGTAGCACTGAAGCTTTCTTT
cdr3_aa: CASSFPSSTEAFF
j_call: TRBJ1-1
clone_size: few
d_call: -
v_call: TRBV12-3/TRBV12-4

cdr3_nt: TGTGCCAGCAGCAGTCCCGGGACAGGGAATGAAGCTTTCTTT
cdr3_aa: CASSSPGTGNEAFF
j_call: TRBJ1-1
clone_size: many
d_call: TRBD1
v_call: TRBV7-2

cdr3_nt: TGTGCCAGCGCTTGGAGCTCCTATAATTCACCCCTCCACTTT
cdr3_aa: CASAWSSYNSPLHF
j_call: TRBJ1-6
clone_size: many
d_call: -
v_call: TRBV2

cdr3_nt: TGTGCCAGCAGCTTACCGGACTCAAATGAGCAGTACTTC
cdr3_aa: CASSLPDSNEQYF
j_call: TRBJ2-7
clone_size: few
d_call: -
v_call: TRBV7-2

cdr3_nt: TGCGCCAGCAGCCCGCAGGGGGCTCGCAATCAGCCCCAGCATTTT
cdr3_aa: CASSPQGARNQPQHF
j_call: TRBJ1-5
clone_size: many
d_call: TRBD1
v_call: TRBV5-1

cdr3_nt: TGCAGCGAGTTGGGATTGGGTGGCTACACCTTC
cdr3_aa: CSELGLGGYTF
j_call: TRBJ1-2
clone_size: many
d_call: -
v_call: TRBV29-1

cdr3_nt: TGTGCCAGCAGGAGGGGAGGGAACACTGAAGCTTTCTTT
cdr3_aa: CASRRGGNTEAFF
j_call: TRBJ1-1
clone_size: many
d_call: -
v_call: TRBV6-1

cdr3_nt: TGTGCCAGCAGCGTAGTAGGACGGGGGCACTCTGGGGCCAACGTCCTGACTTTC
cdr3_aa: CASSVVGRGHSGANVLTF
j_call: TRBJ2-6
clone_size: once
d_call: -
v_call: TRBV9

cdr3_nt: TGTGCCAGCAGCCCGGGGGGGGTTCTGATCCACTTT
cdr3_aa: CASSPGGVLIHF
j_call: TRBJ1-6
clone_size: few
d_call: -
v_call: TRBV7-2

cdr3_nt: TGTGCCAGCAGCTTAAGTGGACAGGGTGGTTCACCCCTCCACTTT
cdr3_aa: CASSLSGQGGSPLHF
j_call: TRBJ1-6
clone_size: many
d_call: TRBD1
v_call: TRBV7-3

cdr3_nt: TGTGCCAGCAGCGCTGCGGGGGGAGAGACCCAGTACTTC
cdr3_aa: CASSAAGGETQYF
j_call: TRBJ2-5
clone_size: many
d_call: TRBD2
v_call: TRBV9

cdr3_nt: TGTGCCAGCACGGGGGCGAACACCGGGGAGCTGTTTTTT
cdr3_aa: CASTGANTGELFF
j_call: TRBJ2-2
clone_size: many
d_call: -
v_call: TRBV2

cdr3_nt: TGTGCCAGTAGTATCGGACTGGGACAGAGTACTGAAGCTTTCTTT
cdr3_aa: CASSIGLGQSTEAFF
j_call: TRBJ1-1
clone_size: few
d_call: TRBD1
v_call: TRBV19

cdr3_nt: TGTGCCAGTAGTAGACAGGGAACCACTAATGAAAAACTGTTTTTT
cdr3_aa: CASSRQGTTNEKLFF
j_call: TRBJ1-4
clone_size: few
d_call: TRBD1
v_call: TRBV19

cdr3_nt: TGTGCAAGCAGTGCTAGGGCGGGGGACACTGAAGCTTTCTTT
cdr3_aa: CASSARAGDTEAFF
j_call: TRBJ1-1
clone_size: once
d_call: -
v_call: TRBV2

cdr3_nt: TGCAGCCTCGGAGGGGACACTGAAGCTTTCTTT
cdr3_aa: CSLGGDTEAFF
j_call: TRBJ1-1
clone_size: many
d_call: -
v_call: TRBV20-1

cdr3_nt: TGTGCCATCCGAGAGGGCACATCGGGGGAGACCCAGTACTTC
cdr3_aa: CAIREGTSGETQYF
j_call: TRBJ2-5
clone_size: many
d_call: -
v_call: TRBV10-3

cdr3_nt: TGTGCCAGCAGTGAACAGCCGGGGGCCGAGCAGTACTTC
cdr3_aa: CASSEQPGAEQYF
j_call: TRBJ2-7
clone_size: -
d_call: -
v_call: TRBV2

cdr3_nt: TGTGCCAGCAGCTTGGCCGGAGGGGGCGAAACCGGGGAGCTGTTTTTT
cdr3_aa: CASSLAGGGETGELFF
j_call: TRBJ2-2
clone_size: few
d_call: -
v_call: TRBV5-4

cdr3_nt: TGTGCCAGCAGTTATAGGCCCGACGAGGATCAGCCCCAGCATTTT
cdr3_aa: CASSYRPDEDQPQHF
j_call: TRBJ1-5
clone_size: -
d_call: -
v_call: TRBV6-6